This T cell receptor (beta chain) was retrieved from a study of control samples from healthy donors and cancer patients. Sequenced by immunoSEQ multiplex PCR; TCRdb stores in-frame clones only, minus some. This table holds about 69,000 clones, roughly 89% found once. Germline V CDR1 and CDR2: SGHRS, YFSETQ. The CDR3 covers 14 residues. V lost 4 bases, J lost 3 bases, and 13 bases lay in between. The chain uses TRBV5-1 and TRBJ1-2, with a weak D call TRBD1 (6 bases). The clonotype comes from a man aged 55 to 70 with lung cancer. Sequenced input: PBMCs. In DNA form, the CDR3 reads TGCGCCAGCAGCCCCCCAGGGGCTGACTATGGCTACACCTTC. Protein product: CASSPPGADYGYTF.